The 14 T cell receptor beta chains presented below share a single source sample, sequenced in a study of T cell repertoires in cytomegalovirus infection. TCRdb independently ran MiXCR on the reads; one entry per CDR3 protein. The table lists 550,000 to 850,000 distinct CDR3 sequences, roughly 30% of them singletons. These receptors' targets are unknown. This specimen was cultured PBMCs, taken from culture after CMV antigen stimulation. These receptors were collected from a human donor in good health (CMV status not recorded). Some clones in this sample may be carry-over from other donors' samples.

V usage is TRBV4-1 and J usage is TRBJ2-1, with D possibly matching TRBD2 (6 bases). Germline V CDR1 and CDR2: MGHRA, YSYEKL. The V end lost 6 bases, the J end lost 7 bases, and 19 bases lay between the germline ends. The CDR3 has 15 residues. DNA of the CDR3: TGCGCCAGCAGTTGGAGGGCCGAGGATTTGAATGAGCAGTTCTTC. This codes for CASSWRAEDLNEQFF.

The chain couples TRBV10-2 to TRBJ2-3; D is undetermined. CDR3 length: 14 amino acids. Germline assignment: CDR1 WSHSY and CDR2 SAAADI. V lost 0 bases, J lost 2 bases, and 6 bases lay in between. CDR3 in DNA: TGCGCCAGCAGTGAGTCATGGATCACAGATACGCAGTATTTT. This sequence encodes CASSESWITDTQYF.

The rearrangement joins TRBV5-4 to TRBJ1-1; TRBD1 might be the D (5 bases). V was cut by 5 bases and J by 1 base, with 12 bases left in between. CDR1 SGHNT and CDR2 YYREEE come from the germline V gene (reference sequence). This CDR3 region has 14 residues. The CDR3 here is CASRSGGGNTEAFF. In nucleotides, the CDR3 is TGTGCCAGCAGATCGGGGGGAGGGAACACTGAAGCTTTCTTT.

This clonotype occurred a few times. The gene calls are TRBV9 and TRBJ2-1, with TRBD1 matching 7 bases. After removal of 4 bases from V and 4 bases from J, the junction contained 11 bases not matched to a gene. This CDR3 comprises 16 residues. Germline CDR1 reads SGDLS; CDR2 reads YYNGEE. CDR3 in DNA: TGTGCCAGCAGCCCCCAAGACAGGGCTCCTTACAATGAGCAGTTCTTC. Its translation: CASSPQDRAPYNEQFF.

The rearrangement uses TRBV28 and TRBJ2-7, with a weak D call TRBD1 (6 bases). Trimming took 5 bases from V and 1 from J, leaving 15 bases between them. Germline loops: CDR1 MDHEN, CDR2 SYDVKM. CDR3 length: 15 residues. The CDR3 nucleotides read TGTGCCAGCAGTGATGGACAGCCCCCTTCCTACGAGCAGTACTTC. This sequence encodes CASSDGQPPSYEQYF.

The gene calls are TRBV20-1 and TRBJ1-1; D ambiguous. CDR1 and CDR2 from the germline V gene are DFQATT and SNEGSKA (reference sequence). V was shortened by 5 bases and J by 0 bases, with 4 bases between the two germline ends. This CDR3 spans 11 amino acids. The CDR3 sequence: CSARMNTEAFF. The CDR3 DNA is TGCAGTGCTCGGATGAACACTGAAGCTTTCTTT.

V and J are TRBV7-9 and TRBJ1-6, with 8 bases lining up with TRBD1. The CDR3 covers 14 residues. V trimming: 4 bases; J trimming: 9 bases; junction bases outside the gene matches: 5. CDR1 and CDR2 from the germline V gene are SEHNR and FQNEAQ (reference sequence). The CDR3 nucleotides are TGTGCCAGCAGCTCGGACAGGGAAACTTCACCCCTCCACTTT. Protein sequence: CASSSDRETSPLHF.

The chain links TRBV7-8 to TRBJ1-4; 7 bases fit TRBD1. The CDR3 has 15 residues. CDR1 is SGHVS, CDR2 FQNEAQ, per germline. J was trimmed by 4 bases and V by 6 bases; bases with no gene match: 8. CDR3: CASSFTGEDNEKLFF. CDR3 coding DNA: TGTGCCAGCAGTTTTACAGGGGAAGATAATGAAAAACTGTTTTTT.

The chain combines TRBV6-5 with TRBJ1-1; the D gene is possibly TRBD1 (6 bases). This CDR3 is 14 amino acids long. The V end was cut by 0 bases, the J end by 1 base, with 6 bases between. From germline, CDR1 is MNHEY and CDR2 SVGAGI. CDR3 DNA sequence: TGTGCCAGCAGTTACTCGACAGGGAACACTGAAGCTTTCTTT. Protein product: CASSYSTGNTEAFF.

The V call is TRBV7-2, the J call TRBJ1-2, with a possible D match to TRBD1 (5 bases). Looked up from germline, CDR1 is SGHTA and CDR2 is FQGNSA. V was trimmed by 1 base and J by 8 bases, leaving 11 bases between them. This CDR3 comprises 13 residues. The DNA for the CDR3 is TGTGCCAGCAGCTTAGGGGGCGGAGAGGGCTACACCTTC. Translated: CASSLGGGEGYTF.

The chain has TRBV7-9 and TRBJ2-1; 7 nucleotides match TRBD1. This CDR3 region has 16 residues. The germline V gene has CDR1 SEHNR and CDR2 FQNEAQ (reference sequence). V lost 4 bases, J lost 2 bases, and 8 bases stayed unmatched. The CDR3 DNA is TGTGCCAGCAGCTCCTCCCGGGACAGAACCTACAATGAGCAGTTCTTC. As protein: CASSSSRDRTYNEQFF.

The CDR3 DNA sequence: TGTGCCAGCAGCCCCCACTCCGCGGACACTGAAGCTTTCTTT. This gives the protein CASSPHSADTEAFF. The chain recombines TRBV4-2 with TRBJ1-1; D unclear. This CDR3 spans 14 amino acids. Germline V gives CDR1 LGHNA, CDR2 YNFKEQ. With 4 bases removed from V and 3 bases from J, the gap between germline ends came to 12 bases.

The rearrangement uses TRBV28 and TRBJ1-1, with TRBD1 matching 7 bases. CDR3 length equals 14 residues. V shed 5 bases and J 3 bases; nucleotides not matched to a gene: 6. From germline, CDR1 is MDHEN and CDR2 SYDVKM. The CDR3 DNA follows: TGTGCCAGCAGTGCCCCAGGGGGGGACACTGAAGCTTTCTTT. It yields the protein CASSAPGGDTEAFF.

This clonotype has ten or more counts. The chain combines TRBV7-2 with TRBJ2-5; 7 bases are a match to TRBD2. CDR1 and CDR2 (germline): SGHTA, FQGNSA. This CDR3 region has 15 residues. The V and J ends lost 0 bases and 1 base, in that order; junction bases with no gene match: 2. The CDR3 DNA reads as TGTGCCAGCAGCTTAGCTGGGGGGGTCCAAGAGACCCAGTACTTC. Translation gives CASSLAGGVQETQYF. The entire variable domain, with the rest obtained from reference TRBV7-2 and TRBJ2-5, is as follows: GAGVSQSPSNKVTEKGKDVELRCDPISGHTALYWYRQSLGQGLEFLIYFQGNSAPDKSGLPSDRFSAERTGGSVSTLTIQRTQQEDSAVYLCASSLAGGVQETQYFGPGTRLLVL.